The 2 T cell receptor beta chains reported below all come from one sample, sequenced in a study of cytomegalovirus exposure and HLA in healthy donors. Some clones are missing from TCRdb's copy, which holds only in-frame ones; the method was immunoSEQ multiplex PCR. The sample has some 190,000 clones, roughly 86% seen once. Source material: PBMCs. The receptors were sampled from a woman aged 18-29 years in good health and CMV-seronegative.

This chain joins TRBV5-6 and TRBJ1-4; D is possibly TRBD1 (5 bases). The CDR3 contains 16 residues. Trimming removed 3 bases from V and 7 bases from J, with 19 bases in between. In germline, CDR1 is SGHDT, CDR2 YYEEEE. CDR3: CASSSGRIRGSEKLFF. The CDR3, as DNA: TGTGCCAGCAGCTCCGGACGGATAAGGGGATCTGAAAAACTGTTTTTT.

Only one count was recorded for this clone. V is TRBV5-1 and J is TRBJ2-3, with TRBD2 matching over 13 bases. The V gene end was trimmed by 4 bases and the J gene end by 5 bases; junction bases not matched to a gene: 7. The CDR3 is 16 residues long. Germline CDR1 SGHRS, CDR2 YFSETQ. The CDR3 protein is CASSQAGLAGEDTQYF. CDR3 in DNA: TGCGCCAGCAGCCAAGCCGGACTAGCGGGAGAAGATACGCAGTATTTT.